These T cell receptor beta chains were read from a single sample in a study of T-cell memory formation after mild COVID-19. TCRdb re-derived calls from the 5' RACE reads in MiXCR, one entry per CDR3 protein. The sample includes under 300,000 distinct CDR3 sequences, over 9% of them seen just once. The sample was PBMCs or a T cell subset sorted from them (not recorded which). The receptor source for this set is a man aged 18-30 years who had mild COVID-19 (a few samples of this study predate the infection). Cell type and time point are not known. Both conserved end residues are part of each CDR3. A D gene is named only where the DNA matches it firmly. Expanded clones are given a class, and other clones once, few, many or no size at all.

clone size	CDR3 length	V gene	J gene	D gene	CDR3 DNA	CDR3 protein
few	15	TRBV10-3	TRBJ1-2	-	TGTGCCATCAGTGATTTTCAGGGGCAAGGGTATGGCTACACCTTC	CAISDFQGQGYGYTF
-	14	TRBV27	TRBJ1-4	-	TGTGCCAGCAGTTTAGGACGGGGGAGTGAAAAACTGTTTTTT	CASSLGRGSEKLFF
few	15	TRBV28	TRBJ1-2	-	TGTGCCAGCACCTCCCCTAACAGGCGGATTAGAGGCTACACCTTC	CASTSPNRRIRGYTF
few	16	TRBV27	TRBJ2-5	TRBD2	TGTGCCAGCAAGTTGTCGACTAGCGGGGACCAAGAGACCCAGTACTTC	CASKLSTSGDQETQYF
-	13	TRBV5-1	TRBJ2-5	TRBD1	TGCGCCAGCAGGGGGACAGGGGAAGAGACCCAGTACTTC	CASRGTGEETQYF
few	14	TRBV4-2	TRBJ1-3	-	TGTGCCAGCAGCGACGCGGAGGCCGGAAACACCATATATTTT	CASSDAEAGNTIYF
few	13	TRBV3-1	TRBJ1-6	-	TGTGCCAGCAGCCCCTTTGGGGGTTCACCCCTCCACTTT	CASSPFGGSPLHF
-	13	TRBV18	TRBJ2-7	TRBD2	TGTGCCAGCTCACCGGACCCGGGAGGCGAGCAGTACTTC	CASSPDPGGEQYF
-	15	TRBV4-3	TRBJ2-4	-	TGCGCCAGCAGCCAAGACTTTAAAGCCAAAAACATTCAGTACTTC	CASSQDFKAKNIQYF
few	14	TRBV12-3/TRBV12-4	TRBJ2-3	-	TGTGCCAGCAGCGACGGATCTAGCACAGATACGCAGTATTTT	CASSDGSSTDTQYF
-	14	TRBV5-5	TRBJ1-2	-	TGTGCCAGCAGTTTGGGTTCCCACGACTATGGCTACACCTTC	CASSLGSHDYGYTF
-	14	TRBV4-1	TRBJ1-1	-	TGCGCCAGCAGCCTACAGGCGGAGAACACTGAAGCTTTCTTT	CASSLQAENTEAFF
few	16	TRBV6-5	TRBJ1-1	-	TGTGCCAGCAGTTACTCGAAGCAGAACCTAAACACTGAAGCTTTCTTT	CASSYSKQNLNTEAFF
-	16	TRBV12-3/TRBV12-4	TRBJ1-3	TRBD1	TGTGCCAGCAGGAGAGAGGGACAGGGGGCTGGAAACACCATATATTTT	CASRREGQGAGNTIYF
-	12	TRBV30	TRBJ1-2	-	TGTGCCTGGCATGAACCCCTCTATGGCTACACCTTC	CAWHEPLYGYTF
-	16	TRBV7-9	TRBJ2-3	-	TGTGCCAGCAGCCGGTACGCAGGGGAAAGAACAGATACGCAGTATTTT	CASSRYAGERTDTQYF
-	14	TRBV3-1	TRBJ1-2	-	TGTGCCAGCAGCCAAGATACCGTCATCTATGGCTACACCTTC	CASSQDTVIYGYTF
many	13	TRBV7-2	TRBJ1-5	-	TGTGCCAGCAGCCCGTGGACAGATCAGCCCCAGCATTTT	CASSPWTDQPQHF
few	12	TRBV27	TRBJ1-3	-	TGTGCCAGCAGTTCTCCTGGAAACACCATATATTTT	CASSSPGNTIYF
few	11	TRBV6-6	TRBJ2-7	-	TGTGCCAGCAGATCCAGGGCCCTCCAGTACTTC	CASRSRALQYF
few	13	TRBV2	TRBJ2-5	TRBD1	TGTGCCAGCCGCGACGACAGGGAAGAGACCCAGTACTTC	CASRDDREETQYF
few	14	TRBV6-5	TRBJ1-2	-	TGTGCCAGCCGAGACTGGGACAACTACTATGGCTACACCTTC	CASRDWDNYYGYTF
-	15	TRBV7-6	TRBJ1-1	TRBD1	TGTGCCAGCAGCTTAGGTAAAGGGGGCGCAGCTGAAGCTTTCTTT	CASSLGKGGAAEAFF
-	13	TRBV20-1	TRBJ1-5	TRBD1	TGCAGTGCTAGCAGGGGGTACCCCCAGCCCCAGCATTTT	CSASRGYPQPQHF
-	13	TRBV29-1	TRBJ1-6	TRBD1	TGCAGCGTTGAACAGGGGGCCGGTTCACCCCTCCACTTT	CSVEQGAGSPLHF
few	12	TRBV3-1	TRBJ2-3	-	TGTGCCAGCAGCCCCAAGGGGTATACGCAGTATTTT	CASSPKGYTQYF
many	14	TRBV7-9	TRBJ1-2	TRBD1	TGTGCCAGCAGCCTAGATCAGGGGGCGTTTGGCTACACCTTC	CASSLDQGAFGYTF
many	17	TRBV7-9	TRBJ2-1	-	TGTGCCAGCAGCCCATCCTTTCTCGGGGCGAAATACAATGAGCAGTTCTTC	CASSPSFLGAKYNEQFF